This TCR beta chain derives from a study of CD8+CD57+ T cells in acquired aplastic anemia. The template for TCR beta VDJ and CDR3 sequence profiling was genomic DNA. From the reads, TCRdb called clonotypes with MiXCR, one entry per CDR3 protein. Altogether about 200,000 distinct CDR3 sequences are present, 55% to 65% being singletons, with the ten largest covering roughly 62%. The patients chosen for sequencing had shown expansion of CD8+CD57+ cells (detected by flow cytometry). This clonotype has only a few counts. Sequencing input: sorted CD4+, CD8+, or CD8+CD57+ T cells (not recorded which) from PBMCs. This receptor was taken from a human donor with aplastic anemia.

The DNA for the CDR3 is TGTGCCAGCAGTGAGCGCACAGGGGGCGCGGGCTATGGCTACACCTTC. Protein sequence: CASSERTGGAGYGYTF. The chain combines TRBV25-1 with TRBJ1-2; 9 bases match TRBD1. Germline-derived CDR1 and CDR2 are MGHDK and SYGVNS. V lost 3 bases to trimming and J lost 4 bases; unmatched junction nucleotides: 9. CDR3 length: 16 amino acids.